Following are 26 T cell receptor beta chains from one sample sequenced in a study of blood T cell repertoires in COVID-19. The method was immunoSEQ multiplex PCR; TCRdb's version includes in-frame clones alone and lacks a portion of them. The repertoire holds roughly 260,000 clones, with around 85% as singletons. Sequencing was done on a sample of PBMCs or T cells enriched from blood (not recorded which). These receptors came from a woman in her forties or fifties who had recovered from COVID-19.

This clone was seen a few times. Written as DNA, the CDR3 is TGTGCCAGTAGTCCGCGGGACAGGGGAGGCGAGCAGTACTTC. Its protein product is CASSPRDRGGEQYF. The chain links TRBV19 to TRBJ2-7, with 10 bases fitting TRBD1. Trimming cost V 5 bases and J 6 bases; bases outside gene matches: 7. The CDR3 loop spans 14 amino acids. CDR1 is LNHDA, CDR2 SQIVND, per germline (reference sequence).

V is TRBV19 and J is TRBJ1-2; possibly TRBD1 for D (5 bases). Trimming left V 5 bases short and J 4 bases short, with 14 bases between. This CDR3 spans 14 amino acids. Germline assignment: CDR1 LNHDA and CDR2 SQIVND (reference sequence). The CDR3 here is CASSSLTGFYGYTF. DNA of the CDR3: TGTGCCAGTAGTTCCCTCACAGGATTCTATGGCTACACCTTC.

The CDR3 loop is CAIGVRAGGPSYEQYF. Written as DNA, the CDR3 is TGTGCCATCGGTGTGAGGGCGGGAGGGCCCTCCTACGAGCAGTACTTC. The chain carries TRBV10-3 and TRBJ2-7, with 9 bases matching TRBD2. There are 16 residues in the CDR3. The germline V gene encodes CDR1 ENHRY and CDR2 SYGVKD. V lost 8 bases to trimming and J lost 0 bases; unmatched junction nucleotides: 11.

This clone was detected only a few times. V usage is TRBV10-2 and J usage is TRBJ2-3, with D perhaps TRBD1 (5 bases). The CDR3 is made up of 13 amino acids. From germline, CDR1 is WSHSY and CDR2 SAAADI. V was cut by 8 bases and J by 2 bases, with 11 bases left in between. CDR3 residues: CASHGQSTDTQYF. For the CDR3, the DNA is TGCGCCAGCCACGGACAATCCACAGATACGCAGTATTTT.

The chain is built from TRBV7-9 and TRBJ2-2; 8 bases agree with TRBD1. The CDR3 extends over 15 amino acids. V lost 5 bases to trimming and J lost 5 bases; unmatched junction nucleotides: 7. Germline values: CDR1 SEHNR, CDR2 FQNEAQ (reference sequence). In DNA form, the CDR3 reads TGTGCCAGCAGCCCCTACAGGGGGAGTACCGGGGAGCTGTTTTTT. Protein product: CASSPYRGSTGELFF. The full variable domain, in which reference TRBV7-9 and TRBJ2-2 provide the parts outside the CDR3, is DTGVSQNPRHKITKRGQNVTFRCDPISEHNRLYWYRQTLGQGPEFLTYFQNEAQLEKSRLLSDRFSAERPKGSFSTLEIQRTEQGDSAMYLCASSPYRGSTGELFFGEGSRLTVL.

The chain employs TRBV4-1 and TRBJ2-2; the match to TRBD1 covers 10 bases. Germline V lookup: CDR1 MGHRA, CDR2 YSYEKL. With V trimmed by 1 base and J by 3 bases, 2 bases remained unmatched. The CDR3 contains 16 residues. CDR3 bases: TGCGCCAGCAGCCAAGCCGGGACAGGGGACACCGGGGAGCTGTTTTTT. This gives the protein CASSQAGTGDTGELFF.

The chain recombines TRBV19 with TRBJ1-3; D not resolved. Deletions cut 2 bases from V and 2 bases from J, with 10 bases between. CDR3 length equals 15 residues. CDR1 is LNHDA, CDR2 SQIVND, per germline (reference sequence). The CDR3 here is CASSILPTAGNTIYF. The DNA of the CDR3 is TGTGCCAGTAGTATACTCCCCACGGCTGGAAACACCATATATTTT.

This chain connects TRBV5-1 to TRBJ2-3, with D possibly matching TRBD2 (6 bases). The CDR3 has 14 amino acids. Trimming removed 2 bases from V and 5 bases from J, with 12 bases in between. Germline CDR1 and CDR2: SGHRS and YFSETQ. CDR3 region: CASSFSGGEDTQYF. CDR3 DNA: TGCGCCAGCAGCTTCTCCGGGGGTGAAGATACGCAGTATTTT.

The chain couples TRBV27 to TRBJ2-5; a weak D match, TRBD2 (6 bases). The CDR3 has 14 residues. V was shortened by 5 bases and J by 3 bases, with 13 bases between the two germline ends. CDR1 is MNHEY, CDR2 SMNVEV, per germline (reference sequence). The CDR3 DNA reads TGTGCCAGCAGTAGGGGTGGAGGGGAAGAGACCCAGTACTTC. This gives the protein CASSRGGGEETQYF.

The chain combines TRBV5-6 with TRBJ1-2; 8 positions match TRBD1. J was trimmed by 6 bases and V by 4 bases; bases with no gene match: 5. CDR1 and CDR2 (germline): SGHDT, YYEEEE. The CDR3 is made up of 13 amino acids. CDR3 sequence (DNA): TGTGCCAGCAGCCCGACAGGGGTCCATGGCTACACCTTC. Protein product: CASSPTGVHGYTF.

V is TRBV19 and J is TRBJ1-2; maybe TRBD1 (6 bases). The CDR3 contains 16 residues. V was pared by 2 bases and J by 4 bases, with 17 bases between. Germline V gene sequence: CDR1 LNHDA, CDR2 SQIVND (reference sequence). CDR3 in amino acids: CASSISDRRSVYGYTF. The CDR3 nucleotides are TGTGCCAGTAGTATATCGGACAGAAGATCGGTCTATGGCTACACCTTC.

The gene calls are TRBV3-1 (or the pseudogene TRBV3-2) and TRBJ2-6; possibly TRBD1 for D (5 bases). CDR1 is LGHDT and CDR2 is YNNKEL in the germline V gene (reference sequence). This CDR3 is built from 15 residues. V was pared by 3 bases and J by 5 bases, with 11 bases between. The CDR3 here is CASSQGPVRANVLTF. The CDR3 DNA reads TGTGCCAGCAGCCAGGGGCCTGTGAGGGCCAACGTCCTGACTTTC.

The chain combines TRBV5-1 with TRBJ1-2; 9 nucleotides line up with TRBD1. This CDR3 has 16 amino acids. J was trimmed by 2 bases and V by 4 bases; bases with no gene match: 9. Germline V lookup: CDR1 SGHRS, CDR2 YFSETQ. CDR3 sequence (DNA): TGCGCCAGCAGCCACGGGACAGGGAAGGTAAACTATGGCTACACCTTC. Translated, it gives CASSHGTGKVNYGYTF.

The DNA of the CDR3 is TGTGCCAGCAGTCCCCAACCGACACTTATGAACACTGAAGCTTTCTTT. Translating it yields CASSPQPTLMNTEAFF. The rearrangement uses TRBV27 and TRBJ1-1; no reliable D call. This CDR3 comprises 16 residues. V shed 5 bases and J shed 0 bases, with 16 bases lying between them. Germline assignment: CDR1 MNHEY and CDR2 SMNVEV (reference sequence).

The chain has TRBV27 and TRBJ2-7; 7 positions match TRBD1. The CDR3 has 12 residues. Germline lookup yields CDR1 MNHEY and CDR2 SMNVEV (reference sequence). The V and J ends lost 5 bases and 13 bases, in that order; junction bases with no gene match: 11. Here the CDR3 reads CASSLRDSRLYF. Written as DNA, the CDR3 is TGTGCCAGCAGTCTCCGGGACAGCCGACTCTACTTC.

The chain uses TRBV2 and TRBJ1-5; D unclear. CDR1 and CDR2 (germline): SNHLY, FYNNEI. The CDR3 totals 14 residues. V was pared by 5 bases and J by 5 bases, with 13 bases between. The CDR3 here is CASSRGGDHQPQHF. DNA for the CDR3: TGTGCCAGCAGTAGAGGCGGTGACCATCAGCCCCAGCATTTT.

The CDR3 region has the DNA TGTGCCAGCAGTCTGGACAGGGAGGGCTACACCTTC. This translates into CASSLDREGYTF. The V gene is TRBV2, the J gene TRBJ1-2; 8 bases fit TRBD1. The CDR3 loop spans 12 amino acids. The trim removed 5 bases at V and 8 bases at J, leaving 4 bases unmatched. Germline assignment: CDR1 SNHLY and CDR2 FYNNEI.

The genes are TRBV5-1 and TRBJ2-2, with TRBD1 identical over 7 bases. Trimming at V came to 5 bases and at J to 1 base, leaving 5 bases not matched to a gene. The germline CDR1 and CDR2 sequences are SGHRS and YFSETQ. The CDR3 has 15 amino acids. CDR3 in amino acids: CASRSRQGNTGELFF. In DNA, the CDR3 is TGCGCCAGCAGAAGTCGACAGGGGAACACCGGGGAGCTGTTTTTT.

This clone appeared a single time. This sequence joins TRBV10-2 and TRBJ2-3, with 9 bases fitting TRBD2. Germline lookup yields CDR1 WSHSY and CDR2 SAAADI. V lost 4 bases, J lost 0 bases, and 8 bases stayed unmatched. The CDR3 has 17 residues. This CDR3 is CASSGYSGRASTDTQYF. Here the CDR3 DNA reads TGCGCCAGCAGTGGGTATAGCGGGAGAGCGAGCACAGATACGCAGTATTTT.

This clone was observed once. The rearrangement joins TRBV27 to TRBJ2-3; 11 nucleotides match TRBD2. The V gene's germline CDR1 is MNHEY and CDR2 SMNVEV (reference sequence). Losses at the gene ends were 1 base for V and 1 base for J; bases not matched to a gene: 7. CDR3 length: 18 amino acids. CDR3 nucleotide sequence: TGTGCCAGCAGTTTATATAGCGGGAGGGCCCTCGGCACAGATACGCAGTATTTT. Its protein is CASSLYSGRALGTDTQYF.

The chain combines TRBV9 with TRBJ1-3, with D unclear. Trimming cost V 2 bases and J 8 bases, with 11 bases left between them. The germline gives CDR1 SGDLS, CDR2 YYNGEE. The length of the CDR3 is 13 residues. The CDR3 protein is CASSVSGKDTIYF. CDR3 in DNA: TGTGCCAGCAGCGTTTCGGGGAAGGACACCATATATTTT.

The J gene is TRBJ2-3, the V gene TRBV7-6; 7 nucleotides agree with TRBD2. V gave up 5 bases and J gave up 3 bases; unmatched junction bases: 5. In germline, CDR1 is SGHVS, CDR2 FNYEAQ. The CDR3 contains 14 residues. This chain's CDR3 is CASSRAGPTDTQYF. As DNA, the CDR3 is TGTGCCAGCAGCCGAGCGGGACCAACAGATACGCAGTATTTT.

This clone was observed a few times. The J gene is TRBJ1-6, the V gene TRBV12-3 or TRBV12-4; D not resolved. Between the trimmed V and J ends, which lost 5 bases and 10 bases, there was a span of 9 bases. CDR3 length equals 12 residues. In DNA, the CDR3 is TGTGCCAGCAGTACGAGGGTATCACCCCTCCACTTT. It codes for CASSTRVSPLHF.

The V and J genes are TRBV5-4 and TRBJ2-1, with a tentative D call TRBD2 (6 bases). V was cut by 0 bases and J by 6 bases, with 10 bases left in between. Germline V gene data show CDR1 as SGHNT and CDR2 as YYREEE (reference sequence). The CDR3 covers 14 residues. CDR3 bases: TGTGCCAGCAGCTTGGGGGGGGAGGTCAATGAGCAGTTCTTC. Translated, it gives CASSLGGEVNEQFF.

Many counts were recorded for this clone. The V gene is TRBV7-9, the J gene TRBJ1-1, with a weak D call TRBD1 (5 bases). Trimming removed 5 bases at V and 1 base at J, with 14 bases between. The CDR3 has 15 residues. In germline, CDR1 is SEHNR, CDR2 FQNEAQ (reference sequence). CDR3 sequence reads: CASSLSGLRNTEAFF. CDR3 nucleotide sequence: TGTGCCAGCAGCCTCTCAGGGTTACGGAACACTGAAGCTTTCTTT.

For this clone: Other DNA sequences of this sample code for an identical CDR3. This rearrangement joins TRBV20-1 to TRBJ2-1, with 10 bases matching TRBD2. With V trimmed by 3 bases and J by 4 bases, 3 bases remained unmatched. This CDR3 is 14 amino acids long. Germline loops: CDR1 DFQATT, CDR2 SNEGSKA (reference sequence). CDR3 sequence: CSASRTSGYNEQFF. The CDR3 DNA follows: TGCAGTGCTAGTAGGACTAGCGGATACAATGAGCAGTTCTTC.